This is a list of T cell receptor beta chains from one sample in a study of blood T cell repertoires in COVID-19. This table comes from immunoSEQ multiplex PCR, and its TCRdb copy is limited to in-frame clones, with some not included. The table includes tens of thousands of clones, approximately 81% detected once. The sample consisted of peripheral blood. The receptor source for this set is a woman aged 70-85 years with acute or convalescent COVID-19. Both conserved end residues are part of each CDR3. The D gene is left open where the match is weak. Clone size, where shown, is once, few, many, or a class for clones that have expanded.

J: TRBJ1-2; V: TRBV5-5; D: -; size: many; CDR3: CASSRNQNPTHGYTF; DNA: TGTGCCAGCAGCCGAAATCAAAATCCGACTCATGGCTACACCTTC
J: TRBJ1-2; V: TRBV7-8; D: TRBD1; size: -; CDR3: CASSREGQAYGYTF; DNA: TGTGCCAGCAGCCGAGAAGGACAGGCTTATGGCTACACCTTC
J: TRBJ2-4; V: TRBV19; D: -; size: -; CDR3: CASSANDPGDSKNIQYF; DNA: TGTGCCAGTAGTGCCAACGACCCGGGGGACAGCAAAAACATTCAGTACTTC
J: TRBJ2-3; V: TRBV10-1; D: -; size: few; CDR3: CASSELQGSLRDTQYF; DNA: TGCGCCAGCAGTGAACTTCAGGGTTCGTTGAGGGATACGCAGTATTTT
J: TRBJ2-1; V: TRBV5-1; D: -; size: -; CDR3: CASSLRPRGTSYNEQFF; DNA: TGCGCCAGCAGCCTGAGACCCCGGGGAACGAGTTACAATGAGCAGTTCTTC
J: TRBJ2-1; V: TRBV5-4; D: -; size: -; CDR3: CASSDGTLLNEQFF; DNA: TGTGCCAGCAGCGACGGGACTCTCCTCAATGAGCAGTTCTTC
J: TRBJ2-3; V: TRBV3-1/TRBV3-2; D: TRBD2; size: -; CDR3: CASSQAGERADTQYF; DNA: TGTGCCAGCAGCCAGGCGGGAGAAAGGGCAGATACGCAGTATTTT
J: TRBJ1-1; V: TRBV18; D: -; size: -; CDR3: CASSPRQDSEAFF; DNA: TGTGCCAGCTCACCCCGACAGGATTCGGAAGCTTTCTTT
J: TRBJ2-2; V: TRBV3-1/TRBV3-2; D: TRBD2; size: -; CDR3: CASSQFMGLAANRGTGELFF; DNA: TGTGCCAGCAGCCAATTCATGGGACTAGCGGCAAACCGAGGCACCGGGGAGCTGTTTTTT
J: TRBJ1-5; V: TRBV6-5; D: -; size: -; CDR3: CASSYSSGSNQPQHF; DNA: TGTGCCAGCAGTTACTCGTCAGGGAGCAATCAGCCCCAGCATTTT
J: TRBJ2-3; V: TRBV7-7; D: TRBD2; size: -; CDR3: CASSLTSGSGDTQYF; DNA: TGTGCCAGCAGCTTAACGAGCGGGAGTGGAGATACGCAGTATTTT
J: TRBJ1-1; V: TRBV27; D: TRBD1; size: -; CDR3: CASRPPGQGTLNTEAFF; DNA: TGTGCCAGCAGGCCTCCGGGACAGGGGACCTTGAACACTGAAGCTTTCTTT
J: TRBJ2-5; V: TRBV29-1; D: -; size: -; CDR3: CSVQGRVETQYF; DNA: TGCAGCGTCCAGGGTAGAGTGGAGACCCAGTACTTC
J: TRBJ2-1; V: TRBV6-5; D: TRBD2; size: -; CDR3: CASRRLAGEQFF; DNA: TGTGCCAGCAGGCGACTAGCGGGTGAGCAGTTCTTC
J: TRBJ1-2; V: TRBV5-1; D: -; size: few; CDR3: CASSLAQNYGYTF; DNA: TGCGCCAGCAGCTTGGCTCAGAACTATGGCTACACCTTC
J: TRBJ1-6; V: TRBV2; D: TRBD1; size: -; CDR3: CASRPDRDSPLHF; DNA: TGTGCCAGCAGGCCCGACAGGGATTCACCCCTCCACTTT
J: TRBJ2-2; V: TRBV6-6; D: TRBD2; size: -; CDR3: CASSRPGTSGSNTGELFF; DNA: TGTGCCAGCAGTCGTCCCGGGACTAGCGGGTCGAACACCGGGGAGCTGTTTTTT
J: TRBJ2-3; V: TRBV3-1/TRBV3-2; D: -; size: -; CDR3: CASSPPTVNTQYF; DNA: TGTGCCAGCAGCCCCCCGACAGTCAATACGCAGTATTTT
J: TRBJ1-2; V: TRBV24-1; D: -; size: -; CDR3: CATSDFSGRDGYTF; DNA: TGTGCCACCAGTGATTTTTCGGGTCGGGATGGCTACACCTTC
J: TRBJ2-5; V: TRBV13; D: -; size: -; CDR3: CASSLRRSQETQYF; DNA: TGTGCCAGCAGCTTGCGTCGGTCTCAAGAGACCCAGTACTTC
J: TRBJ2-1; V: TRBV4-1; D: TRBD1; size: -; CDR3: CASSQDRTGTGAPNEQFF; DNA: TGCGCCAGCAGCCAAGATCGGACCGGGACAGGGGCGCCCAATGAGCAGTTCTTC
J: TRBJ2-3; V: TRBV6-4; D: TRBD1; size: -; CDR3: CASSARPGQGTDTQYF; DNA: TGTGCCAGCAGTGCCCGTCCGGGACAGGGCACAGATACGCAGTATTTT
J: TRBJ2-2; V: TRBV11-3; D: TRBD2; size: few; CDR3: CASSFGTSGSIGELFF; DNA: TGTGCCAGCAGCTTCGGGACTAGCGGGAGTATCGGGGAGCTGTTTTTT
J: TRBJ2-5; V: TRBV10-1; D: TRBD1; size: -; CDR3: CASSEGTGTGDQETQYF; DNA: TGCGCCAGCAGTGAGGGGACCGGGACAGGGGACCAAGAGACCCAGTACTTC
J: TRBJ1-1; V: TRBV6-5; D: -; size: -; CDR3: CASSQFQNTEAFF; DNA: TGTGCCAGCAGTCAGTTTCAGAACACTGAAGCTTTCTTT
J: TRBJ1-2; V: TRBV3-1/TRBV3-2; D: TRBD1; size: -; CDR3: CASSQGGQVNGYTF; DNA: TGTGCCAGCAGCCAGGGGGGACAGGTAAATGGCTACACCTTC
J: TRBJ1-4; V: TRBV29-1; D: -; size: many; CDR3: CSASGQAGEKLFF; DNA: TGCAGCGCTTCGGGGCAGGCGGGGGAAAAACTGTTTTTT
J: TRBJ1-6; V: TRBV5-4; D: -; size: -; CDR3: CASSFSGVNSPLHF; DNA: TGTGCCAGCAGCTTCTCAGGTGTAAATTCACCCCTCCACTTT
J: TRBJ1-1; V: TRBV6-1; D: -; size: -; CDR3: CASSKGGRGGGTEAFF; DNA: TGTGCCAGCAGTAAAGGAGGCCGAGGGGGGGGAACTGAAGCTTTCTTT
J: TRBJ2-2; V: TRBV30; D: -; size: -; CDR3: CAWSPTNTGELFF; DNA: TGTGCCTGGAGTCCTACGAACACCGGGGAGCTGTTTTTT
J: TRBJ1-1; V: TRBV5-5; D: -; size: -; CDR3: CASGRLVVGTEAFF; DNA: TGTGCCAGCGGTAGACTGGTCGTCGGCACTGAAGCTTTCTTT
J: TRBJ1-1; V: TRBV9; D: -; size: -; CDR3: CASSVQTGLNTEAFF; DNA: TGTGCCAGCAGCGTACAGACAGGCCTGAACACTGAAGCTTTCTTT
J: TRBJ2-1; V: TRBV6-5; D: -; size: -; CDR3: CASSQGSSPYNEQFF; DNA: TGTGCCAGCAGCCAGGGCAGTTCTCCCTACAATGAGCAGTTCTTC
J: TRBJ1-3; V: TRBV6-5; D: TRBD1; size: -; CDR3: CASSSDRYSGNTIYF; DNA: TGTGCCAGCAGTTCGGACAGGTACTCTGGAAACACCATATATTTT
J: TRBJ1-6; V: TRBV5-1; D: -; size: -; CDR3: CASSLDTNNSPLHF; DNA: TGCGCCAGCAGCTTGGACACAAATAATTCACCCCTCCACTTT
J: TRBJ2-5; V: TRBV5-4; D: TRBD2; size: -; CDR3: CASSKGLAAQETQYF; DNA: TGTGCCAGCAGCAAGGGACTAGCGGCCCAAGAGACCCAGTACTTC
J: TRBJ2-2; V: TRBV12-5; D: TRBD1; size: -; CDR3: CASGLDIGDRGFFSGELFF; DNA: TGTGCTAGTGGTTTGGATATCGGGGACAGGGGGTTTTTTTCCGGGGAGCTGTTTTTT
J: TRBJ1-3; V: TRBV11-2; D: TRBD1; size: few; CDR3: CASSLAPTGISGNTIYF; DNA: TGTGCCAGCAGCTTAGCGCCGACAGGGATCAGTGGAAACACCATATATTTT
J: TRBJ1-6; V: TRBV5-4; D: -; size: -; CDR3: CASSVDRNSPLHF; DNA: TGTGCCAGCAGCGTCGACAGAAATTCACCCCTCCACTTT
J: TRBJ1-2; V: TRBV6-5; D: TRBD1; size: -; CDR3: CASRTGWQADYGYTF; DNA: TGTGCCAGCAGGACAGGGTGGCAGGCCGACTATGGCTACACCTTC
J: TRBJ1-1; V: TRBV30; D: -; size: -; CDR3: CASKEEDTEAFF; DNA: TGTGCCTCTAAAGAAGAGGACACTGAAGCTTTCTTT
J: TRBJ1-3; V: TRBV19; D: -; size: -; CDR3: CASSAQGRDGNTIYF; DNA: TGTGCCAGTAGTGCCCAGGGAAGAGACGGAAACACCATATATTTT
J: TRBJ1-4; V: TRBV6-6; D: -; size: -; CDR3: CASSYQEKLFF; DNA: TGTGCCAGCAGTTATCAGGAAAAACTGTTTTTT
J: TRBJ2-2; V: TRBV3-1/TRBV3-2; D: TRBD1; size: -; CDR3: CASSQRRTGMNTGELFF; DNA: TGTGCCAGCAGCCAACGACGGACAGGGATGAACACCGGGGAGCTGTTTTTT
J: TRBJ2-1; V: TRBV7-8; D: TRBD2; size: -; CDR3: CASSLWAGTKKFGEQFF; DNA: TGTGCCAGCAGCTTATGGGCCGGGACTAAAAAGTTTGGCGAGCAGTTCTTC
J: TRBJ2-3; V: TRBV19; D: -; size: -; CDR3: CASNFGGQADTQYF; DNA: TGTGCCAGTAATTTCGGGGGGCAGGCAGATACGCAGTATTTT
J: TRBJ1-2; V: TRBV10-3; D: -; size: once; CDR3: CALSDLNYGYTF; DNA: TGTGCCCTCTCAGATCTCAACTATGGCTACACCTTC
J: TRBJ1-4; V: TRBV6-1; D: -; size: -; CDR3: CASSEASGQLEKLFF; DNA: TGTGCCAGCAGTGAAGCTTCCGGTCAACTTGAAAAACTGTTTTTT
J: TRBJ1-1; V: TRBV7-9; D: -; size: -; CDR3: CASRYFGGMNTEAFF; DNA: TGTGCCAGCAGATACTTCGGGGGTATGAACACTGAAGCTTTCTTT
J: TRBJ2-5; V: TRBV12-3/TRBV12-4; D: -; size: -; CDR3: CASSLQLQETQYF; DNA: TGTGCCAGCAGCCTACAGCTTCAAGAGACCCAGTACTTC